The TCR beta chain under discussion was sequenced for a study of T-cell memory formation after mild COVID-19. Study context: Among the donors, TCR clusters were largely specific to each donor.

Overall study results and limits: CD4+ bias marked clones expanding day 15 to 37, unlike balanced contracting clones. Confirmation was lacking for SARS-CoV-2 specificity of second-wave clones that peaked on day 37.

This clonotype turned up a few times. Its antigen is not known. Germline loops: CDR1 SGHAT, CDR2 FQDESV (reference sequence). The V gene lost 7 bases and the J gene lost 10 bases, with 16 bases spanning the gap. The CDR3 is 12 residues long. TCRdb redid the calling of the 5' RACE reads with MiXCR, one entry per CDR3 protein. The profile covers fewer than 110,000 distinct CDR3 sequences, with approximately 14% appearing a single time and 39% taken by the ten largest. The chain carries TRBV11-1 and TRBJ1-1; the D gene is possibly TRBD1 (5 bases). The clonotype was recovered from a man younger than 35 who had mild COVID-19 (a few samples of this study predate the infection). Cell type and time point are not known. Sequenced input: PBMCs or a T cell subset sorted from them (not recorded which). The CDR3 DNA reads as TGTGCCAGCACCTCACTCCCAAGGGGAGCTTTCTTT. Amino acids: CASTSLPRGAFF.